This TCR beta chain was sequenced during a study of OX40 agonist ivuxolimab in advanced cancers. Study summary: The diagnoses of dose-escalation patients were hepatocellular carcinoma, melanoma, renal cell or head and neck cancer.

Autoimmune disease history or systemic immunosuppression barred patients. V shed 3 bases and J 0 bases; nucleotides not matched to a gene: 4. The V gene's germline CDR1 is KGHSH and CDR2 LQKENI. The CDR3 covers 16 residues. The data were produced by immunoSEQ multiplex PCR, yet TCRdb's version contains in-frame clones alone and is incomplete. The sample has tens of thousands of clones, 75% to 90% seen once. V usage is TRBV18 and J usage is TRBJ2-2, with 7 nucleotides matching TRBD1. Material: CD4+ or CD8+ T cells sorted from blood, obtained in a trial of the OX40 agonist ivuxolimab. The clonotype comes from an adult with an advanced solid tumor such as melanoma, head and neck, liver or kidney cancer. The CDR3 region has the DNA TGTGCCAGCTCACCGCCCGGACAGGCGAACACCGGGGAGCTGTTTTTT. It specifies CASSPPGQANTGELFF.